The following is a T cell receptor beta chain sequence with its context. Antigen specificity is unknown. The data stem from a study of T cell responses to AZD1222 COVID-19 vaccine. Findings and caveats of the study: It should be noted that donors were predominantly white British and more often female, and clonal diversity was possibly underestimated.

The protocol was immunoSEQ multiplex PCR, while the TCRdb copy is restricted to in-frame clones and leaves out a portion. The table shows tens of thousands of clones, with 88% occurring only once. After removal of 7 bases from V and 4 bases from J, the junction contained 10 bases not matched to a gene. Germline V gene sequence: CDR1 LGHNT, CDR2 FRNRAP. CDR3 length equals 15 residues. The origin of this receptor is an adult in good health. The chain employs TRBV12-5 and TRBJ2-3, with TRBD2 identical over 8 bases. Source: peripheral blood, taken on day 0 of AZD1222 vaccination. This CDR3 reads CASARGGRTADTQYF. As DNA, the CDR3 is TGTGCTAGTGCTCGAGGCGGGAGGACCGCAGATACGCAGTATTTT. Supplemented by reference TRBV12-5 and TRBJ2-3, the full variable domain reads DARVTQTPRHKVTEMGQEVTMRCQPILGHNTVFWYRQTMMQGLELLAYFRNRAPLDDSGMPKDRFSAEMPDATLATLKIQPSEPRDSAVYFCASARGGRTADTQYFGPGTRLTVL.